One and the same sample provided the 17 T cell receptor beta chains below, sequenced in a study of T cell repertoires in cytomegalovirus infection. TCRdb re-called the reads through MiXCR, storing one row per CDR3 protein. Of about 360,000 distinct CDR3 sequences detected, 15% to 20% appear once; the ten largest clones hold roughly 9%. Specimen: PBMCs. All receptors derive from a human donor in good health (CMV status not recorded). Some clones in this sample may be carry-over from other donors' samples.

The CDR3 bases are TGTGCCAGCAGCCACGGGGGGATCACAGATACGCAGTATTTT. This sequence encodes CASSHGGITDTQYF. The chain joins TRBV7-2 to TRBJ2-3, with 7 positions matching TRBD2. The ends lost 5 bases at V and 2 bases at J; junction bases unmatched: 4. The CDR3 covers 14 residues. Germline loops: CDR1 SGHTA, CDR2 FQGNSA.

Here the CDR3 DNA reads TGTGCCAGCAGCTTAGGGACCCTCCCCGGGGAGCTGTTTTTT. Amino acids: CASSLGTLPGELFF. The chain joins TRBV7-2 to TRBJ2-2, with D unresolved. Looked up from germline, CDR1 is SGHTA and CDR2 is FQGNSA. CDR3 length: 14 amino acids. V gave up 1 base and J gave up 6 bases, with 9 bases separating them.

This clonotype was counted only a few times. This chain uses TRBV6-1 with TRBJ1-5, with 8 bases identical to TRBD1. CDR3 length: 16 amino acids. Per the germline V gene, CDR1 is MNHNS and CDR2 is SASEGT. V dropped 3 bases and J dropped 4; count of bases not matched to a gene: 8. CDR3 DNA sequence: TGTGCCAGCAGTGATACCGGGACAGGACATAATCAGCCCCAGCATTTT. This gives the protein CASSDTGTGHNQPQHF.

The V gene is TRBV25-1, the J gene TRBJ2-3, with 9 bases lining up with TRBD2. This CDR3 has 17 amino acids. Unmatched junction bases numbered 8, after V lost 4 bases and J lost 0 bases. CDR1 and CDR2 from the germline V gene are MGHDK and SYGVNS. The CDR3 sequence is CASSVWSSGKSTDTQYF. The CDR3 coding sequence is TGTGCCAGCAGTGTCTGGTCTAGCGGGAAGAGCACAGATACGCAGTATTTT.

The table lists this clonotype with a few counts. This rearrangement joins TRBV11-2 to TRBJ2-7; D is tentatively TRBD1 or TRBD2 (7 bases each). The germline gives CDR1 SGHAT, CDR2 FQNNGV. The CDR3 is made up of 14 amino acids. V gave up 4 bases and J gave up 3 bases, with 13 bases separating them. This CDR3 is CASSWGGTVYEQYF. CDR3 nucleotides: TGTGCCAGCAGCTGGGGGGGGACAGTCTACGAGCAGTACTTC.

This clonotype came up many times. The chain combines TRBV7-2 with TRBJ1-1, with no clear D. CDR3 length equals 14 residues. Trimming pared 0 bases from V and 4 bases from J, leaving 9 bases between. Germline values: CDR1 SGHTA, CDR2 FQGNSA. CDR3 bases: TGTGCCAGCAGCTTAGCGCAGTGGGGCACTGAAGCTTTCTTT. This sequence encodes CASSLAQWGTEAFF.

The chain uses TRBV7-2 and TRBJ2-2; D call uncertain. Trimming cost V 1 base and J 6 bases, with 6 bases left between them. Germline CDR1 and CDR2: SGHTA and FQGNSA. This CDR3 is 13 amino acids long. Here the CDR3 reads CASSLVASGELFF. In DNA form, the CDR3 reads TGTGCCAGCAGCTTAGTAGCCTCCGGGGAGCTGTTTTTT.

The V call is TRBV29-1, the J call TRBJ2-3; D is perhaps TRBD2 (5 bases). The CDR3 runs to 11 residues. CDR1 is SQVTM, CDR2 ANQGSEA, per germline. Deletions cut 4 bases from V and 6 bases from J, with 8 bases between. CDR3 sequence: CSVGGADTQYF. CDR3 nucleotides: TGCAGCGTTGGGGGAGCCGATACGCAGTATTTT.

The CDR3 region is CASRLGAYNEQFF. In nucleotides, the CDR3 is TGTGCCAGCAGACTCGGGGCCTACAATGAGCAGTTCTTC. J is TRBJ2-1 and V is TRBV6-5; D may be TRBD2 (5 bases). There are 13 residues in the CDR3. CDR1 and CDR2 (germline): MNHEY, SVGAGI. V was trimmed by 6 bases and J by 2 bases, leaving 8 bases between them.

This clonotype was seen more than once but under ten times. CDR3 sequence reads: CASVHRGRNTEAFF. DNA of the CDR3: TGTGCCAGCGTACACAGGGGGCGGAACACTGAAGCTTTCTTT. The rearrangement joins TRBV12-3 or TRBV12-4 to TRBJ1-1, with 9 bases lining up with TRBD1. V lost 8 bases to trimming and J lost 1 base; unmatched junction nucleotides: 5. This CDR3 has 14 amino acids.

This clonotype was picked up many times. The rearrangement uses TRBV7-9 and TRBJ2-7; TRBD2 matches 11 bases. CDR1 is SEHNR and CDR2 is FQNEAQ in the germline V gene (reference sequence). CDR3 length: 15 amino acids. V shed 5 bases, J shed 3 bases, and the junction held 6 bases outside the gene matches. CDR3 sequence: CASSPRLAGIYEQYF. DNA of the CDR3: TGTGCCAGCAGCCCAAGACTAGCGGGAATCTACGAGCAGTACTTC.

The CDR3 sequence is CASSLPSKPPEAFF. In DNA, the CDR3 is TGTGCCAGCAGCTTGCCCTCAAAACCTCCTGAAGCTTTCTTT. The V gene is TRBV7-4, the J gene TRBJ1-1; D call uncertain. Germline V gene lookup returns CDR1 SGHVT and CDR2 SQSDAQ. The CDR3 covers 14 residues. Trimming left V 3 bases short and J 6 bases short, with 14 bases between.

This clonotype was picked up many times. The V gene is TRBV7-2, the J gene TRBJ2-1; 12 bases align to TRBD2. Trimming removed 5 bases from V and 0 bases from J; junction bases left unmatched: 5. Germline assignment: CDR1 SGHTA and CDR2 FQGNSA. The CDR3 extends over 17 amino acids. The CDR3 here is CASSPSSGRASYNEQFF. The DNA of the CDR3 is TGTGCCAGCAGCCCCTCTAGCGGGAGGGCCTCCTACAATGAGCAGTTCTTC.

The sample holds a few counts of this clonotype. This CDR3 is CASSILAATYNEQFF. The CDR3, as DNA: TGTGCCAGCAGCATACTAGCGGCCACCTACAATGAGCAGTTCTTC. This chain joins TRBV5-4 and TRBJ2-1, with 8 bases identical to TRBD2. J gave up 2 bases and V 4 bases, and 5 bases lay outside the gene matches. CDR3 size: 15 residues. CDR1 and CDR2 (germline): SGHNT, YYREEE (reference sequence).

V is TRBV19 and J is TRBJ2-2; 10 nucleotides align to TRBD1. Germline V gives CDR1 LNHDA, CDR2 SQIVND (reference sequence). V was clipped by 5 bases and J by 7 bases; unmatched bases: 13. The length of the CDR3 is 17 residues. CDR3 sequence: CASSLLTGTGANGELFF. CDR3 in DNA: TGTGCCAGTAGTCTGCTAACCGGGACAGGGGCGAACGGGGAGCTGTTTTTT.

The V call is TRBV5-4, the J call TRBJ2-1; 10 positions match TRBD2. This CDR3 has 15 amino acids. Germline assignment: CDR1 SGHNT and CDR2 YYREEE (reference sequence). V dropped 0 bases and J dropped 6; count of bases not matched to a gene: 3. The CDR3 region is CASSLERGGPNEQFF. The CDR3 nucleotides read TGTGCCAGCAGCTTGGAGCGGGGGGGACCCAATGAGCAGTTCTTC.

CDR3 nucleotides: TGTGCCAGCAGTTACGGCGGGAGAAATTACAATGAGCAGTTCTTC. Translation gives CASSYGGRNYNEQFF. The chain has TRBV6-2 or TRBV6-3 and TRBJ2-1; 7 bases match TRBD2. The length of the CDR3 is 15 residues. CDR1 MNHEY and CDR2 SVGEGT come from the germline V gene. The J segment lost 4 bases and the V segment lost 2 bases, leaving 5 bases of the junction unmatched.